This TCR beta chain was sequenced in a study of PD-L1 blockade in urothelial cancer. The overall study: Male sex and bladder-origin urothelial cancer characterized about 85% of the 29 patients.

For this clone: The sample contains more than one DNA sequence encoding this CDR3.

The CDR3 length is 13 residues. Trimming removed 4 bases at V and 2 bases at J, with 9 bases between. The germline V gene has CDR1 SGHRS and CDR2 YFSETQ. The method was immunoSEQ multiplex PCR; TCRdb's version includes in-frame clones alone and lacks a portion of them. The sample holds over 100,000 clones, around 93% seen once. Time point indicated: peripheral blood 6 weeks after treatment start. The chain joins TRBV5-1 to TRBJ1-2, with D uncertain. This sequence originates from a man between 60 and 75 years old with urothelial cancer. The starting material was PBMCs, obtained around atezolizumab (anti-PD-L1) treatment. The CDR3 DNA sequence: TGCGCCAGCAGCCCGGGTACCAACTATGGCTACACCTTC. Residues: CASSPGTNYGYTF.